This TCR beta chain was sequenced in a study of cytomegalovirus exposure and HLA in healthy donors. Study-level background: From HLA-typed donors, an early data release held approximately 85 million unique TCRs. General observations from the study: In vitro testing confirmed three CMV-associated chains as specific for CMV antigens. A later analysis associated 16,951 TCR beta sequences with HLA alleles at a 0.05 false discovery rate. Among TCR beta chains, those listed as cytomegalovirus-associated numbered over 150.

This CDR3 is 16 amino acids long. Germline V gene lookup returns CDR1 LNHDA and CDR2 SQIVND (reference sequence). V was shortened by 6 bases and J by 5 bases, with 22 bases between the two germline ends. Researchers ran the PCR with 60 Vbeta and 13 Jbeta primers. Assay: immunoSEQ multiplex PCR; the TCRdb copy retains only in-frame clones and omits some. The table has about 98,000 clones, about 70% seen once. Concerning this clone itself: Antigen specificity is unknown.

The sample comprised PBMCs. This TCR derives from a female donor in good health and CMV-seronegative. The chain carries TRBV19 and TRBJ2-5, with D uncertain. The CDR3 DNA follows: TGTGCCAGTAGCCCCCTTCCGGCGGCTCCTCTGGAGACCCAGTACTTC. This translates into CASSPLPAAPLETQYF.